This TCR beta chain originates from a study of spatial heterogeneity in lung cancer. Stated time point: blood at routine non-recurrence follow-up after resection. Extraction of whole RNA from tumor, nontumor lung or frozen PBMC preceded unsorted sequencing. At least ten counts were recorded for this clonotype. TCRdb itself ran the 5' RACE reads through MiXCR, one entry per CDR3 protein. There are about 120,000 distinct CDR3 sequences in the sample; 9% to 15% occur only once, and 15% to 20% lies in the top ten. Specimen: PBMCs, collected at follow-up. The sequence derives from a male donor with early-stage non-small cell lung cancer.

The CDR3 DNA reads TGTGCCACCAGTGATTTAAAGGACTCTGGGGCCAACGTCCTGACTTTC. Translating it yields CATSDLKDSGANVLTF. This chain joins TRBV24-1 and TRBJ2-6; no reliable D call. The V gene lost 1 base and the J gene lost 0 bases, with 6 bases spanning the gap. This CDR3 has 16 residues. Germline-derived CDR1 and CDR2 are KGHDR and SFDVKD.